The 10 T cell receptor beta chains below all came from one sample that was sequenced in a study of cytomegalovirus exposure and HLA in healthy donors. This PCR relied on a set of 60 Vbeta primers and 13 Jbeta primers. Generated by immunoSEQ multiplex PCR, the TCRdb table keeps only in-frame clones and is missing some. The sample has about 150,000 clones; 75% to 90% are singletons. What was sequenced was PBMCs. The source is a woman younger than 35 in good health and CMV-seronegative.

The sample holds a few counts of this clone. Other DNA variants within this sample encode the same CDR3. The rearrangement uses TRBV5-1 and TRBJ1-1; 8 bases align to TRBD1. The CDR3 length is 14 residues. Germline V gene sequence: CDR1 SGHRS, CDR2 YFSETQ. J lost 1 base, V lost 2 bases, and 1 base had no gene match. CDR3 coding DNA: TGCGCCAGCAGCTTAGACAGGGGGAACACTGAAGCTTTCTTT. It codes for CASSLDRGNTEAFF.

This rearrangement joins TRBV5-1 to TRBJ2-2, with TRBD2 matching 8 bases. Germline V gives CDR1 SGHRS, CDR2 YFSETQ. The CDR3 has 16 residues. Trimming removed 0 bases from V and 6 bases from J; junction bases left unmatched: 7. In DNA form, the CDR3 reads TGCGCCAGCAGCTTGGTTCCAGCGGGGGTAGCCGGGGAGCTGTTTTTT. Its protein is CASSLVPAGVAGELFF.

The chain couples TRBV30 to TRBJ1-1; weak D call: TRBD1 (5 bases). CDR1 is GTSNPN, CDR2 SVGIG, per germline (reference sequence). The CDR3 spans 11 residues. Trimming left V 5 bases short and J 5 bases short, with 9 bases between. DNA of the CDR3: TGTGCCTGGGGGGCAGGTACTGAAGCTTTCTTT. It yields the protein CAWGAGTEAFF.

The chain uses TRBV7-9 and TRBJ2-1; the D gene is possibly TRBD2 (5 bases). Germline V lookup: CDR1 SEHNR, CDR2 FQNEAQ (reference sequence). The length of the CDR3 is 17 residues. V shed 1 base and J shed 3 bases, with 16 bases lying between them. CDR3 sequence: CASSLVFGVGFYNEQFF. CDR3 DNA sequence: TGTGCCAGCAGCTTAGTCTTCGGGGTTGGGTTCTACAATGAGCAGTTCTTC.

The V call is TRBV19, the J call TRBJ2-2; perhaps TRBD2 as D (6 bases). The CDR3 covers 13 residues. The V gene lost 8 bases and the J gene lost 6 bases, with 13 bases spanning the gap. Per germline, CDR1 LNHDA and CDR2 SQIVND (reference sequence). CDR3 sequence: CASDTWGAGELFF. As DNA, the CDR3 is TGTGCCAGTGATACCTGGGGGGCCGGGGAGCTGTTTTTT.

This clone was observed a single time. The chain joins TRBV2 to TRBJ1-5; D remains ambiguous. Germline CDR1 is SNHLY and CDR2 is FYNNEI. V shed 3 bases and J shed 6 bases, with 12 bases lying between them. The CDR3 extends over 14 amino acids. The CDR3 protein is CASSDTIGGQPQHF. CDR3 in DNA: TGTGCCAGCAGTGATACCATTGGAGGTCAGCCCCAGCATTTT. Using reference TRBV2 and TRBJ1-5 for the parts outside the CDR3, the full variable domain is EPEVTQTPSHQVTQMGQEVILRCVPISNHLYFYWYRQILGQKVEFLVSFYNNEISEKSEIFDDQFSVERPDGSNFTLKIRSTKLEDSAMYFCASSDTIGGQPQHFGDGTRLSIL.

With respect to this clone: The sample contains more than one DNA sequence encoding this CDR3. The CDR3 here is CASRQGVNTEAFF. CDR3 nucleotides: TGTGCCAGTCGACAGGGGGTGAACACTGAAGCTTTCTTT. This chain joins TRBV6-1 and TRBJ1-1; TRBD1 aligns across 9 bases. The CDR3 totals 13 residues. V lost 9 bases, J lost 0 bases, and 2 bases stayed unmatched. The germline V gene encodes CDR1 MNHNS and CDR2 SASEGT.

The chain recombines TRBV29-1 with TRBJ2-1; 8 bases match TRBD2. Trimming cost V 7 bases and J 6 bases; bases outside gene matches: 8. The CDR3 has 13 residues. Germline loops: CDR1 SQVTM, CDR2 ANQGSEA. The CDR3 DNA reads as TGCAGCGGGGGACTAGGCGAACGCAATGAGCAGTTCTTC. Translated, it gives CSGGLGERNEQFF.

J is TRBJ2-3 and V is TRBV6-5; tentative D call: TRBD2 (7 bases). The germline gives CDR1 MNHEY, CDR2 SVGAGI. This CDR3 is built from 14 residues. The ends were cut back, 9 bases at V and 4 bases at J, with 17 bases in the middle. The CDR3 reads CASSLGGGPDTQYF. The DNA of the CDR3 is TGTGCCAGTTCACTAGGGGGGGGGCCAGATACGCAGTATTTT.

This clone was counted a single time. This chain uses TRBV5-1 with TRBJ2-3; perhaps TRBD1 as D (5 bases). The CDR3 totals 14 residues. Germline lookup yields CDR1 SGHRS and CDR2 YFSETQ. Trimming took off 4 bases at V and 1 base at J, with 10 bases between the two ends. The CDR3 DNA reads TGCGCCAGCAGCCCCGGACAAGGCACAGATACGCAGTATTTT. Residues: CASSPGQGTDTQYF.